A single sample is the source of the 8 T cell receptor beta chains below, sequenced in a study of technical replicates of blood from a handful of donors (dated by TCRdb to about 2017). Libraries were constructed by the immunoSEQ multiplex PCR assay. Here the immuneACCESS table is served through TCRdb, limited to in-frame sequences with V and J called. Missing clones are a known gap in these copies; in checked studies unresolved V genes cover under half, and the rest lacks a known reason. This sample has tens of thousands of clones in its table, and 93% of those were observed once. The top ten constitute roughly 0.25% of the sample. Sequences were obtained from T cells isolated from PBMCs. These receptors were taken from a human donor in good health.

The chain carries TRBV28 and TRBJ1-3; D is uncertain. The CDR3 totals 17 residues. From germline, CDR1 is MDHEN and CDR2 SYDVKM. Trimming stripped 6 bases from V and 0 bases from J, with 18 bases between. The CDR3 sequence is CASSSIQTSISGNTIYF. CDR3 nucleotides: TGTGCCAGCAGCTCCATCCAGACAAGTATCTCTGGAAACACCATATATTTT.

The chain couples TRBV11-2 to TRBJ2-1; possible D gene TRBD2, 5 bases. Germline V gene lookup returns CDR1 SGHAT and CDR2 FQNNGV. Trimming stripped 7 bases from V and 0 bases from J, with 13 bases between. This CDR3 is 15 amino acids long. CDR3 DNA sequence: TGTGCCAGCACCAGGACTCTCAGCTCCTACAATGAGCAGTTCTTC. It specifies CASTRTLSSYNEQFF.

The J gene is TRBJ1-4, the V gene TRBV5-5; D possibly corresponds to TRBD1 (5 bases). The length of the CDR3 is 18 residues. V was pared by 5 bases and J by 0 bases, with 20 bases between. Germline V gene data show CDR1 as SGHKS and CDR2 as YYEKEE (reference sequence). The CDR3 reads CASRLGETAGATNEKLFF. CDR3 nucleotides: TGTGCCAGCAGGTTAGGGGAAACCGCGGGGGCAACTAATGAAAAACTGTTTTTT.

CDR3 bases: TGCGCCAGCAGTCCCCTGGGACTAGCGGGGGGCCGGGGGCAAGAGACCCAGTACTTC. It encodes CASSPLGLAGGRGQETQYF. The genes are TRBV10-1 and TRBJ2-5; TRBD2 agrees at 15 bases. This CDR3 has 19 residues. CDR1 and CDR2 (germline): WNHNN, SYGVQD (reference sequence). After removal of 5 bases from V and 2 bases from J, the junction contained 12 bases not matched to a gene.

This chain uses TRBV6-5 with TRBJ2-2; 9 nucleotides match TRBD2. Germline CDR1 and CDR2: MNHEY and SVGAGI. J lost 3 bases, V lost 7 bases, and 6 bases had no gene match. The CDR3 consists of 15 residues. The chain's CDR3 is CASTGGLAHTGELFF. For the CDR3, the DNA is TGTGCCAGCACGGGGGGACTAGCACACACCGGGGAGCTGTTTTTT.

The V call is TRBV5-1, the J call TRBJ2-5, with D perhaps matching TRBD1 (6 bases). Trimming took 2 bases from V and 3 from J, leaving 14 bases between them. The CDR3 covers 15 residues. The V gene's germline CDR1 is SGHRS and CDR2 YFSETQ. The CDR3 nucleotides read TGCGCCAGCAGCTTACAGGGAGATAGGAAAGAGACCCAGTACTTC. Protein sequence: CASSLQGDRKETQYF.

The rearrangement uses TRBV7-8 and TRBJ2-7; 11 bases are a match to TRBD2. The ends lost 8 bases at V and 3 bases at J; junction bases unmatched: 3. There are 13 residues in the CDR3. Germline CDR1 SGHVS, CDR2 FQNEAQ. DNA for the CDR3: TGTGCCAGCTCCGGGACTAGCGGCTACGAGCAGTACTTC. It codes for CASSGTSGYEQYF.

This clone showed up just once. The genes are TRBV7-8 and TRBJ2-2, with 8 bases identical to TRBD1. Germline assignment: CDR1 SGHVS and CDR2 FQNEAQ. The CDR3 runs 15 residues. Trimming took 1 base from V and 7 from J; bases not matched to a gene: 5. For the CDR3, the DNA is TGTGCCAGCAGCTTAGGGACAGGGTACGGCGGGGAGCTGTTTTTT. Translated: CASSLGTGYGGELFF.